A single TCR beta chain is shown here with its context. The CDR3 length is 15 residues. Germline V CDR1 and CDR2: SGHAT, FQNNGV. V dropped 5 bases and J dropped 2 bases, with 12 bases sitting between them. In the original analysis: Reference gene primer amplification gave estimated nucleated cell counts. TCRdb's copy holds only in-frame clones and misses some; the assay was immunoSEQ multiplex PCR. V, J and clone size reflect that table, while D and trimming were determined from the DNA. The sample lists more than 85,000 clones, about 85% occurring once. This record belongs to a study of blood T cell repertoires in COVID-19. Overall study context: COVID-19 samples from acute and convalescent phases originated in the United States, Italy and Spain. T cells, B-cell-depleted T cells, or PBMCs provided the cDNA or gDNA that served as material.

The chain employs TRBV11-2 and TRBJ1-4; no reliable D call. The sequencing sample was made of peripheral blood. The clonotype originates from a man between 65 and 79 years old with acute or convalescent COVID-19. The CDR3: CASSPAGYTNEKLFF. CDR3 nucleotide sequence: TGTGCCAGCAGCCCAGCGGGGTATACTAATGAAAAACTGTTTTTT.